This TCR beta chain appears in the sequencing data of a study of post-analysis software for immune sequencing data. Regarding the study as a whole: Normalized Chao1 diversity in multiple sclerosis patients fell significantly below that of controls. Controls had lower frequencies than patients of roughly five TRBV segments, which included TRBV5-6, TRBV5-1 and TRBV20-1.

The TCR beta cDNA libraries contained unique molecular identifiers. Around 500,000 cDNA molecules were obtained from roughly 0.93 to 9.6 million T cells. From the PCR reads, TCRdb called clonotypes with MiXCR, one entry per CDR3 protein. The table lists 350,000 to 500,000 distinct CDR3 sequences, 39% of them singletons. There are a few counts of this clonotype. No antigen is known for it. The CDR3 is 14 amino acids. Trimming removed 5 bases from V and 3 bases from J, with 11 bases in between. The V gene's germline CDR1 is SGHVS and CDR2 FQNEAQ. V and J are TRBV7-8 and TRBJ1-5; D gene unclear. This TCR came from a girl aged 2 to 9 with multiple sclerosis. Sequenced: blood. Here the CDR3 reads CASSPLDTNQPQHF. CDR3 in DNA: TGTGCCAGCAGCCCCCTGGATACCAATCAGCCCCAGCATTTT.